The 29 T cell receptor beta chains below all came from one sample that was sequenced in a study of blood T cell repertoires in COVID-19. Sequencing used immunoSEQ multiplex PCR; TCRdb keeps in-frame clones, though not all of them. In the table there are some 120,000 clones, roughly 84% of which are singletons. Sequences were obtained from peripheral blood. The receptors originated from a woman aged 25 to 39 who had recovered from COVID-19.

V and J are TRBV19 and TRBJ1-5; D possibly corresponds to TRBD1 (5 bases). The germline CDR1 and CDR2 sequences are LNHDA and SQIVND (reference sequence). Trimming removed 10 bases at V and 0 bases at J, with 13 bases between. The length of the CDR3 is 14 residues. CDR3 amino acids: CATSPGGSNQPQHF. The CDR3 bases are TGTGCCACCAGCCCGGGGGGTAGCAATCAGCCCCAGCATTTT.

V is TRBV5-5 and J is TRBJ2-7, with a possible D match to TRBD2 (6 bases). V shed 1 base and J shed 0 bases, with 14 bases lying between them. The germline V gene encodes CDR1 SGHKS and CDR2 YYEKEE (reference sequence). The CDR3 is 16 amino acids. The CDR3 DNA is TGTGCCAGCAGCTTGAGTGCGGGGCATAACTCCTACGAGCAGTACTTC. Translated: CASSLSAGHNSYEQYF.

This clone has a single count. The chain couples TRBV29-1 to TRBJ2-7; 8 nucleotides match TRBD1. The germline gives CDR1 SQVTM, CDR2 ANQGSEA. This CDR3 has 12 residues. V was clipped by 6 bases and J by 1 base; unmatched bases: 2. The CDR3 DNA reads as TGCAGCGTCCGACAGGGGTCCTACGAGCAGTACTTC. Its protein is CSVRQGSYEQYF.

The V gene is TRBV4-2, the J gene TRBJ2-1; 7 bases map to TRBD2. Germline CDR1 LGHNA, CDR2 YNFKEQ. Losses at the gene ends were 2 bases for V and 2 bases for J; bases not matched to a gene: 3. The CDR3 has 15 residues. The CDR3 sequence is CASSQPSGPYNEQFF. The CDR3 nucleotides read TGTGCCAGCAGCCAACCTAGCGGTCCCTACAATGAGCAGTTCTTC.

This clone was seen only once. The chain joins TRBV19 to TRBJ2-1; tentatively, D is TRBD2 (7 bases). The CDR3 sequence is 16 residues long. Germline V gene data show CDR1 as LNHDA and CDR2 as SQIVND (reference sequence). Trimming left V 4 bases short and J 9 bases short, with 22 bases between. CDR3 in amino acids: CASSTPPGGGAGEQFF. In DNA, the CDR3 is TGTGCCAGTAGTACCCCTCCCGGAGGGGGGGCAGGTGAGCAGTTCTTC.

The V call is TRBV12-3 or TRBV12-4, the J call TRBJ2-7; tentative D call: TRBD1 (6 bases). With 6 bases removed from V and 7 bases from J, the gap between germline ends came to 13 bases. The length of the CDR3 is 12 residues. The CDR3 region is CASSRGVEEQYF. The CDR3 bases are TGTGCCAGCAGCAGGGGCGTCGAGGAGCAGTACTTC.

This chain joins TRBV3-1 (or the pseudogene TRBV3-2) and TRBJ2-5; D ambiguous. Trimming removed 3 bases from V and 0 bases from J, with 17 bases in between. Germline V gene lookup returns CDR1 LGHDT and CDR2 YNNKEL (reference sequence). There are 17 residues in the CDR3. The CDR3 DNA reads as TGTGCCAGCAGCCATCTTGGCGGCACCCCGTACCAAGAGACCCAGTACTTC. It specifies CASSHLGGTPYQETQYF.

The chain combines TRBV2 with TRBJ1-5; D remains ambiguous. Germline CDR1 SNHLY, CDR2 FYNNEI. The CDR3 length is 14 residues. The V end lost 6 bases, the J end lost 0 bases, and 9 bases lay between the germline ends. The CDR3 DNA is TGTGCCAGCAGCAACAGCCATAGCAATCAGCCCCAGCATTTT. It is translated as CASSNSHSNQPQHF.

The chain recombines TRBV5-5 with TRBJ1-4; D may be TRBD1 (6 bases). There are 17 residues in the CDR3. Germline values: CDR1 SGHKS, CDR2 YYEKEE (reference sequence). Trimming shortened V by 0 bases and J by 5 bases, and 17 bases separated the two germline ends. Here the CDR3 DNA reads TGTGCCAGCAGCTTGGGACCGAACAGGGACGCCAATGAAAAACTGTTTTTT. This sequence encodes CASSLGPNRDANEKLFF.

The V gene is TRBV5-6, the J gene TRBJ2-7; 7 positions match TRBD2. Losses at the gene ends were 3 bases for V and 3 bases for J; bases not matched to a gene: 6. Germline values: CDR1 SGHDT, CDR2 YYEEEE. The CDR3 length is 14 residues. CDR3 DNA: TGTGCCAGCAGCTACCTAGCGGCAGGCTACGAGCAGTACTTC. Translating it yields CASSYLAAGYEQYF.

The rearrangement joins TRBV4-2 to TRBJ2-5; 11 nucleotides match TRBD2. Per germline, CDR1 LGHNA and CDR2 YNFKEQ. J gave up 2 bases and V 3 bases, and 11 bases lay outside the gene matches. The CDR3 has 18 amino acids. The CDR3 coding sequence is TGTGCCAGCAGCCAGGGCCGAGGGGGACTAGCGGTTCAAGAGACCCAGTACTTC. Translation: CASSQGRGGLAVQETQYF.

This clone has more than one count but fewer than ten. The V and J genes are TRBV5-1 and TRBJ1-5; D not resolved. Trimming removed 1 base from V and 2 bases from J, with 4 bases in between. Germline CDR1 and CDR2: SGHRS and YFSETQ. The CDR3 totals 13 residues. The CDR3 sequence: CASSLTGNQPQHF. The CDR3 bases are TGCGCCAGCAGCTTGACAGGCAATCAGCCCCAGCATTTT.

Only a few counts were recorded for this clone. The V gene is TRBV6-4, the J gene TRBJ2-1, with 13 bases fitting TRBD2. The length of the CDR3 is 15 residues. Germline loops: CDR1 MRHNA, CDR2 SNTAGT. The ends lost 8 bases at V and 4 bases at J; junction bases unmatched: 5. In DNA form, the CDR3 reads TGTGCCAGCTCCGGGGGACTAGCGGGGTACAATGAGCAGTTCTTC. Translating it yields CASSGGLAGYNEQFF.

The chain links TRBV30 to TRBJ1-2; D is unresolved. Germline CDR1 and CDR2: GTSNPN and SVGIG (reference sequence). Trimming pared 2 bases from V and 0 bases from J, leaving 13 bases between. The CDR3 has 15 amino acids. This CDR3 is CAWSIPIGANYGYTF. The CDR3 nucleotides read TGTGCCTGGAGTATCCCGATCGGAGCTAACTATGGCTACACCTTC.

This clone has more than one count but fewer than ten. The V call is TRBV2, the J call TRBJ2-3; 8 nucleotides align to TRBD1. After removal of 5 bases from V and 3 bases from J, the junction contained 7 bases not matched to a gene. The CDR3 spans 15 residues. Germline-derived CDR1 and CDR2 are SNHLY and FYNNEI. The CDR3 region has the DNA TGTGCCAGCAGTTCCCGGACAGGGAGTACAGATACGCAGTATTTT. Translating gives CASSSRTGSTDTQYF.

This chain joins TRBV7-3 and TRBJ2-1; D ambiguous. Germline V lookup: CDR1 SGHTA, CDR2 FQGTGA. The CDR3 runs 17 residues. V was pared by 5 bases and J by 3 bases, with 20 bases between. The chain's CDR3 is CASSPNPPRTLYNEQFF. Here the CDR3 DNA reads TGTGCCAGCAGCCCAAACCCCCCGCGAACCCTCTACAATGAGCAGTTCTTC.

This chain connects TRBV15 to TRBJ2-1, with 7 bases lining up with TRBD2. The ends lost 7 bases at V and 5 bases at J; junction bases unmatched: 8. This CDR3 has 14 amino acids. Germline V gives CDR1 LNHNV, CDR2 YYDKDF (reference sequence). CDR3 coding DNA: TGTGCCACCACGGGGGGAGGAGCGAACAATGAGCAGTTCTTC. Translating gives CATTGGGANNEQFF.

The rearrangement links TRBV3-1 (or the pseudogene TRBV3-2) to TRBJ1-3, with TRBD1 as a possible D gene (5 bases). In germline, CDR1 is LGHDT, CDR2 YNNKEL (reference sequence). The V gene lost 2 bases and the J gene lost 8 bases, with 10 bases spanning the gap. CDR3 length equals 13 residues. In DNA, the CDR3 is TGTGCCAGCAGCCAACTAGCGGGGGACACCATATATTTT. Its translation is CASSQLAGDTIYF.

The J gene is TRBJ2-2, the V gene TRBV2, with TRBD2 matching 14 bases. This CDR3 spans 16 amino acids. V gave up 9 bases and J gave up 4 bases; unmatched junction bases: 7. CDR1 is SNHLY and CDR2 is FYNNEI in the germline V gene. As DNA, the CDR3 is TGTGCCAGTCGACTGGGACTAGCGGGAGCCACCGGGGAGCTGTTTTTT. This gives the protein CASRLGLAGATGELFF. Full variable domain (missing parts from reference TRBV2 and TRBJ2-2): EPEVTQTPSHQVTQMGQEVILRCVPISNHLYFYWYRQILGQKVEFLVSFYNNEISEKSEIFDDQFSVERPDGSNFTLKIRSTKLEDSAMYFCASRLGLAGATGELFFGEGSRLTVL.

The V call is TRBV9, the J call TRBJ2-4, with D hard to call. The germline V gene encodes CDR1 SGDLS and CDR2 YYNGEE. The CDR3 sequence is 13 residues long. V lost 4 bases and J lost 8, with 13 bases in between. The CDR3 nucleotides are TGTGCCAGCAGCTCCCGTACTCGGGACATTCAGTACTTC. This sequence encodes CASSSRTRDIQYF.

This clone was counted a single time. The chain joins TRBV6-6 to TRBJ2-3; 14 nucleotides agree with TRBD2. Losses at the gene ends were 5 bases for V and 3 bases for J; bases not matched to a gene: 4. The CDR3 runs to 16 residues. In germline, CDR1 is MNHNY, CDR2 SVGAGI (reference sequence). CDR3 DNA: TGTGCCAGCAGTCACGGACTAGCGGGGGGTACAGATACGCAGTATTTT. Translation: CASSHGLAGGTDTQYF.

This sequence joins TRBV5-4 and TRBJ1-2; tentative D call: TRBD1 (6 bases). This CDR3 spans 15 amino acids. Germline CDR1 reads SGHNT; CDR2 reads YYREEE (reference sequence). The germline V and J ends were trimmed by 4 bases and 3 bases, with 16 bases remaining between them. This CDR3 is CASSPPGAGDYGYTF. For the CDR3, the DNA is TGTGCCAGCAGCCCACCAGGGGCGGGGGACTATGGCTACACCTTC.

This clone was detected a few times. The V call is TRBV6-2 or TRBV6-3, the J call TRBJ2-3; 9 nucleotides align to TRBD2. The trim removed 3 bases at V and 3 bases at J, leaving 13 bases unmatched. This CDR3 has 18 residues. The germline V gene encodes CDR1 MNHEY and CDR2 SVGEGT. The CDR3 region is CASSYPRLRGGETDTQYF. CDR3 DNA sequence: TGTGCCAGCAGTTATCCCCGTTTGCGGGGGGGTGAAACAGATACGCAGTATTTT.

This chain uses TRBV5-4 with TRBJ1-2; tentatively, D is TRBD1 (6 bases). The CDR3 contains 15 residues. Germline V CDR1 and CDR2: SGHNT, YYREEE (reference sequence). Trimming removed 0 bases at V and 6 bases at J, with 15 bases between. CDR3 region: CASSLATGGRNGYTF. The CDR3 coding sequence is TGTGCCAGCAGCTTGGCCACGGGGGGCCGAAATGGCTACACCTTC.

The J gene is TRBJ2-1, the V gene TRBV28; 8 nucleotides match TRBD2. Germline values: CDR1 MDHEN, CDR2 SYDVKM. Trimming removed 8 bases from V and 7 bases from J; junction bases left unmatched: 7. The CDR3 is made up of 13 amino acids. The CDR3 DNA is TGTGCCAGCTCCTCCAGCGGGAGAAATGAGCAGTTCTTC. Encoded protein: CASSSSGRNEQFF.

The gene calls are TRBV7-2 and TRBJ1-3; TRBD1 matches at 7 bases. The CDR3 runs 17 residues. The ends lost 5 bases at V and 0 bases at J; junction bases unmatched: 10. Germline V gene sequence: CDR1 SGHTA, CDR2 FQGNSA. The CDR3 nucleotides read TGTGCCAGCAGCCGGACAGGAGAAAACTCCTCTGGAAACACCATATATTTT. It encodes CASSRTGENSSGNTIYF.

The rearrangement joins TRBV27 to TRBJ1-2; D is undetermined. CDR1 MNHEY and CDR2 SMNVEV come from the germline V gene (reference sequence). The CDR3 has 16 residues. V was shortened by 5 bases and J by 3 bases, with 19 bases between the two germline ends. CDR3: CASSPRTTTGHYGYTF. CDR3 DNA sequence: TGTGCCAGCAGTCCGCGAACTACCACTGGCCACTATGGCTACACCTTC.

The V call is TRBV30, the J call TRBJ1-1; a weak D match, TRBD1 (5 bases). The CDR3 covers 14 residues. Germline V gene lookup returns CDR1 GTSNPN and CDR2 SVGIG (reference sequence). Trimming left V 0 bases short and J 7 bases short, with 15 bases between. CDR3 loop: CAWSVRGRNGEAFF. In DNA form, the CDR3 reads TGTGCCTGGAGTGTACGGGGGAGGAACGGTGAAGCTTTCTTT. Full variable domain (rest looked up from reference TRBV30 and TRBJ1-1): SQTIHQWPATLVQPVGSPLSLECTVEGTSNPNLYWYRQAAGRGLQLLFYSVGIGQISSEVPQNLSASRPQDRQFILSSKKLLLSDSGFYLCAWSVRGRNGEAFFGQGTRLTVV.

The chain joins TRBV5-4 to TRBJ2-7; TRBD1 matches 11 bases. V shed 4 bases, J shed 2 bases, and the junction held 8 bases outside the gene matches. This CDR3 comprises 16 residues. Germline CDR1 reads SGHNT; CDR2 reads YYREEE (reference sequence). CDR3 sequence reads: CASSRPGQGDTYEQYF. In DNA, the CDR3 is TGTGCCAGCAGCAGACCGGGACAGGGGGATACCTACGAGCAGTACTTC.